Included here is one TCR beta chain sequence, with context. Its specificity is unknown. The source of the sample is a study of T cell repertoires in ileal Crohn's disease. Some clones are missing from TCRdb's copy, which holds only in-frame ones; the method was immunoSEQ multiplex PCR. Altogether about 17,000 clones are present, about three quarters being singletons, with the ten largest covering 4.2%. Time point meaning: inflamed ileum from the surgical specimen. Germline lookup yields CDR1 KGHSH and CDR2 LQKENI. The CDR3 consists of 12 residues. Trimming shortened V by 0 bases and J by 12 bases, and 9 bases separated the two germline ends. The study's findings and limits: Compared with non-smokers, active smokers at surgery showed more clonal expansions.

Sequenced: ileal tissue. This TCR came from an adult with Crohn's disease. The chain is built from TRBV18 and TRBJ2-1; D is unclear. In DNA, the CDR3 is TGTGCCAGCTCACCACCGCTCCTGGGGCAGTTCTTC. It translates to CASSPPLLGQFF.